The 32 T cell receptor beta chains presented below share a single source sample, sequenced in a study of cytomegalovirus exposure and HLA in healthy donors (dated by TCRdb to about 2017). The method behind the library was the immunoSEQ multiplex PCR assay. For the multiplex PCR, a mixture combining 60 forward primers for TCR Vbeta segments and 13 reverse primers for TCR Jbeta segments was used. TCRdb's version of the immuneACCESS table is confined to in-frame rearrangements and falls short of the full clone set. An unresolved V gene accounts for under half of the shortfall where checked; the remainder is of unknown origin. This sample comprises some 180,000 clones, 80% of them detected only once. Jointly, the top ten make up around 1.4% of the sample. Sequencing used PBMCs. The receptors were gathered from a girl between 10 and 17 years old in good health and CMV-seropositive.

This sequence joins TRBV6-5 and TRBJ2-3, with a possible D match to TRBD2 (6 bases). This CDR3 region has 13 residues. The germline V gene has CDR1 MNHEY and CDR2 SVGAGI. Trimming shortened V by 5 bases and J by 9 bases, and 15 bases separated the two germline ends. Written as DNA, the CDR3 is TGTGCCAGCAGTGTCCGGGCCGCGGGGACGCAGTATTTT. This gives the protein CASSVRAAGTQYF.

The V and J genes are TRBV18 and TRBJ1-2; no clear D. Looked up from germline, CDR1 is KGHSH and CDR2 is LQKENI. Trimming took 2 bases from V and 3 from J, leaving 7 bases between them. This CDR3 comprises 13 residues. As DNA, the CDR3 is TGTGCCAGCTCACCAGGGGAGGACTATGGCTACACCTTC. Its translation: CASSPGEDYGYTF.

J is TRBJ1-1 and V is TRBV10-3; 8 bases align to TRBD1. The CDR3 is 16 residues long. V shed 2 bases, J shed 4 bases, and the junction held 9 bases outside the gene matches. The V gene's germline CDR1 is ENHRY and CDR2 SYGVKD. The CDR3 sequence: CAISEGDRWEGTEAFF. The CDR3 coding sequence is TGTGCCATCAGTGAGGGGGACAGGTGGGAAGGCACTGAAGCTTTCTTT.

The chain uses TRBV30 and TRBJ1-1; D may be TRBD1 (6 bases). CDR3 length: 12 residues. The V gene lost 4 bases and the J gene lost 4 bases, with 10 bases spanning the gap. In germline, CDR1 is GTSNPN, CDR2 SVGIG (reference sequence). The CDR3 here is CAWIQGTTEAFF. CDR3 nucleotides: TGTGCCTGGATTCAGGGGACCACTGAAGCTTTCTTT.

The chain combines TRBV19 with TRBJ1-4; weak D call: TRBD1 (5 bases). The V and J ends lost 3 bases and 8 bases respectively, with 13 bases between them. The CDR3 runs 14 residues. Germline lookup yields CDR1 LNHDA and CDR2 SQIVND (reference sequence). The CDR3: CASSIPTVTEKLFF. The CDR3 DNA reads TGTGCCAGTAGTATCCCGACAGTCACCGAAAAACTGTTTTTT.

The rearrangement joins TRBV18 to TRBJ2-7; D might be TRBD1 (6 bases). Germline V CDR1 and CDR2: KGHSH, LQKENI. The V and J ends lost 3 bases and 7 bases respectively, with 16 bases between them. The CDR3 is made up of 14 amino acids. DNA of the CDR3: TGTGCCAGCTCACCGGGGGAAGGGGGAAGGGAGCAGTACTTC. Amino acid sequence: CASSPGEGGREQYF.

The chain is built from TRBV6-6 and TRBJ1-2; D uncertain. The CDR3 has 16 residues. Germline V CDR1 and CDR2: MNHNY, SVGAGI (reference sequence). The V end was cut by 4 bases, the J end by 8 bases, with 23 bases between. CDR3: CASSSSLQRSSGGYTF. DNA of the CDR3: TGTGCCAGCAGTTCCTCGTTGCAGAGGAGTTCGGGAGGCTACACCTTC.

The CDR3 sequence: CASSPRGTAPTDTQYF. CDR3 nucleotides: TGTGCCAGCAGCCCCCGGGGGACAGCGCCCACAGATACGCAGTATTTT. The rearrangement links TRBV7-9 to TRBJ2-3, with D possibly TRBD1 on 7 matching bases. This CDR3 has 16 residues. In germline, CDR1 is SEHNR, CDR2 FQNEAQ (reference sequence). Trimming took off 5 bases at V and 2 bases at J, with 17 bases between the two ends.

Of note for this clone: The sample holds other DNA sequences that translate to the same CDR3. The chain recombines TRBV19 with TRBJ2-1; TRBD2 matches 9 bases. The CDR3 loop spans 15 amino acids. V shed 3 bases, J shed 4 bases, and the junction held 4 bases outside the gene matches. CDR1 and CDR2 (germline): LNHDA, SQIVND (reference sequence). Here the CDR3 DNA reads TGTGCCAGTAGTATTGCGGGAGGGGTTTACAATGAGCAGTTCTTC. This translates into CASSIAGGVYNEQFF.

This chain links TRBV21-1 with TRBJ2-5; TRBD1, the table's D call, was not compared with the DNA. TRBV21-1 is flagged as a pseudogene. The CDR3 extends over 19 amino acids. CDR3 nucleotides: TGTGCCAGCAGCAAAGCTCGGGACAGGGGGGAACTTCGTGGGGAGACCCAGTACTTC. Protein product: CASSKARDRGELRGETQYF.

The chain employs TRBV30 and TRBJ1-5, with 8 bases lining up with TRBD1. V dropped 1 base and J dropped 7; count of bases not matched to a gene: 3. Germline V gives CDR1 GTSNPN, CDR2 SVGIG (reference sequence). The CDR3 runs to 13 residues. The DNA of the CDR3 is TGTGCCTGGAGTGGACAGGGGTGGCAGCCCCAGCATTTT. Encoded protein: CAWSGQGWQPQHF.

J is TRBJ2-5 and V is TRBV5-1; TRBD2 matches at 9 bases. The CDR3 runs 17 residues. Trimming at V came to 0 bases and at J to 5 bases, leaving 11 bases not matched to a gene. CDR1 is SGHRS, CDR2 YFSETQ, per germline. Here the CDR3 reads CASSLGSSGISGETQYF. CDR3 nucleotides: TGCGCCAGCAGCTTGGGGTCTAGCGGGATATCAGGGGAGACCCAGTACTTC.

The chain recombines TRBV6-1 with TRBJ2-2, with unresolved D. The CDR3 extends over 13 amino acids. V was pared by 8 bases and J by 2 bases, with 9 bases between. The germline gives CDR1 MNHNS, CDR2 SASEGT. Here the CDR3 reads CASLPVNTGELFF. As DNA, the CDR3 is TGTGCCAGCCTTCCGGTAAACACCGGGGAGCTGTTTTTT.

CDR3 nucleotides: TGCGCCAGCAGTGAGTCGGTTGGGGACATGCTATCCTACGAGCAGTACTTC. The encoded protein is CASSESVGDMLSYEQYF. This chain connects TRBV10-1 to TRBJ2-7; D is possibly TRBD1 (6 bases). Germline CDR1 is WNHNN and CDR2 is SYGVQD (reference sequence). The CDR3 runs 17 residues. V was trimmed by 0 bases and J by 1 base, leaving 16 bases between them.

This chain uses TRBV13 with TRBJ2-2; D might be TRBD1 (5 bases). Germline-derived CDR1 and CDR2 are PRHDT and FYEKMQ (reference sequence). V lost 6 bases, J lost 6 bases, and 14 bases lay in between. The CDR3 has 14 residues. CDR3 loop: CASSPGIYAGELFF. For the CDR3, the DNA is TGTGCCAGCAGTCCAGGGATATACGCCGGGGAGCTGTTTTTT.

The gene calls are TRBV6-5 and TRBJ2-7, with 12 bases matching TRBD2. This CDR3 has 15 residues. The germline CDR1 and CDR2 sequences are MNHEY and SVGAGI. V gave up 5 bases and J gave up 2 bases; unmatched junction bases: 4. CDR3 coding DNA: TGTGCCAGCAGTCCGAGGACTAGCGGGACCTACGAGCAGTACTTC. It translates to CASSPRTSGTYEQYF.

This clone was seen once. The chain recombines TRBV19 with TRBJ1-3; D is ambiguous. V lost 5 bases and J lost 0, with 11 bases in between. CDR3 length: 15 amino acids. Germline loops: CDR1 LNHDA, CDR2 SQIVND (reference sequence). CDR3 DNA: TGTGCCAGTAGTCCTCGAGGCCTCTCTGGAAACACCATATATTTT. Translation gives CASSPRGLSGNTIYF. The variable domain in full, with the rest retrieved from reference TRBV19 and TRBJ1-3, is DGGITQSPKYLFRKEGQNVTLSCEQNLNHDAMYWYRQDPGQGLRLIYYSQIVNDFQKGDIAEGYSVSREKKESFPLTVTSAQKNPTAFYLCASSPRGLSGNTIYFGEGSWLTVV.

The chain recombines TRBV30 with TRBJ1-2; 7 bases match TRBD1. Germline assignment: CDR1 GTSNPN and CDR2 SVGIG (reference sequence). With V trimmed by 3 bases and J by 4 bases, 5 bases remained unmatched. CDR3 length equals 13 residues. The CDR3 sequence: CAWSAQGGYGYTF. Written as DNA, the CDR3 is TGTGCCTGGAGCGCCCAGGGGGGCTATGGCTACACCTTC.

This CDR3 is CASSSRSKPGQLNTEAFF. DNA for the CDR3: TGTGCCAGCAGCTCCCGGAGCAAACCGGGACAGTTGAACACTGAAGCTTTCTTT. The rearrangement uses TRBV5-4 and TRBJ1-1; 7 nucleotides match TRBD1. The CDR3 totals 18 residues. V was clipped by 3 bases and J by 0 bases; unmatched bases: 14. Germline-derived CDR1 and CDR2 are SGHNT and YYREEE (reference sequence).

This clone was detected a few times. This chain uses TRBV19 with TRBJ2-5; 13 nucleotides agree with TRBD2. J lost 5 bases, V lost 6 bases, and 6 bases had no gene match. Looked up from germline, CDR1 is LNHDA and CDR2 is SQIVND (reference sequence). This CDR3 has 15 amino acids. CDR3 residues: CASSRTSGSLETQYF. CDR3 nucleotides: TGTGCCAGTAGCAGGACTAGCGGGAGTCTGGAGACCCAGTACTTC. The full variable domain, its missing parts supplied by reference TRBV19 and TRBJ2-5, is DGGITQSPKYLFRKEGQNVTLSCEQNLNHDAMYWYRQDPGQGLRLIYYSQIVNDFQKGDIAEGYSVSREKKESFPLTVTSAQKNPTAFYLCASSRTSGSLETQYFGPGTRLLVL.

This chain connects TRBV4-1 to TRBJ2-1; D is perhaps TRBD2 (6 bases). This CDR3 region has 16 residues. Trimming left V 3 bases short and J 0 bases short, with 12 bases between. Germline CDR1 MGHRA, CDR2 YSYEKL. CDR3 sequence (DNA): TGCGCCAGCAGCCACATAGCGGTGAGCTCCTACAATGAGCAGTTCTTC. Translating gives CASSHIAVSSYNEQFF.

The chain uses TRBV5-1 and TRBJ1-1; TRBD1 agrees at 7 bases. Germline V gives CDR1 SGHRS, CDR2 YFSETQ. J lost 3 bases, V lost 5 bases, and 4 bases had no gene match. The CDR3 totals 13 residues. CDR3 protein: CASSPQGDTEAFF. For the CDR3, the DNA is TGCGCCAGCAGTCCCCAGGGGGACACTGAAGCTTTCTTT.

This chain uses TRBV6-4 with TRBJ2-3, with 8 bases that match TRBD2. Germline V gives CDR1 MRHNA, CDR2 SNTAGT. The CDR3 spans 15 residues. The V gene end was trimmed by 3 bases and the J gene end by 5 bases; junction bases not matched to a gene: 7. The CDR3 nucleotides are TGTGCCAGCAGTGATAGTGCGGGAGGTGGAGATACGCAGTATTTT. Its translation: CASSDSAGGGDTQYF.

The chain links TRBV5-1 to TRBJ2-1; 8 nucleotides align to TRBD2. V trimming: 8 bases; J trimming: 7 bases; junction bases outside the gene matches: 8. Germline CDR1 is SGHRS and CDR2 is YFSETQ. The CDR3 covers 13 residues. The DNA for the CDR3 is TGCGCCAGTGGGACTAGTCGGAAGAATGAGCAGTTCTTC. Its translation is CASGTSRKNEQFF.

The sample holds one count of this clone. The genes are TRBV5-5 and TRBJ2-1; a weak D match, TRBD2 (6 bases). Germline assignment: CDR1 SGHKS and CDR2 YYEKEE (reference sequence). The V gene lost 1 base and the J gene lost 8 bases, with 13 bases spanning the gap. The CDR3 runs to 14 residues. CDR3 in amino acids: CASSLLALLDEQFF. In nucleotides, the CDR3 is TGTGCCAGCAGCTTGCTAGCGCTTTTAGATGAGCAGTTCTTC.

V is TRBV15 and J is TRBJ1-1, with D uncertain. Trimming cost V 0 bases and J 11 bases, with 19 bases left between them. Germline V gives CDR1 LNHNV, CDR2 YYDKDF (reference sequence). The CDR3 covers 15 residues. CDR3 DNA: TGTGCCACCAGCAGAGATTGGGTTGAGAGGGTCTCGGCTTTCTTT. Protein: CATSRDWVERVSAFF.

The chain combines TRBV10-2 with TRBJ2-1; TRBD2 matches at 9 bases. Losses at the gene ends were 2 bases for V and 8 bases for J; bases not matched to a gene: 7. The germline CDR1 and CDR2 sequences are WSHSY and SAAADI. The CDR3 spans 15 residues. CDR3: CASSEEGEREDEQFF. CDR3 DNA sequence: TGCGCCAGCAGTGAGGAGGGGGAGCGGGAGGATGAGCAGTTCTTC.

The chain has TRBV6-1 and TRBJ2-5; 10 bases agree with TRBD2. The J call is doubtful: the DNA matches TRBJ2-7 better. The germline V gene has CDR1 MNHNS and CDR2 SASEGT. The length of the CDR3 is 15 residues. CDR3 sequence: CASSERTSGAYEQYF. Written as DNA, the CDR3 is TGTGCCAGCAGTGAACGGACTAGCGGAGCCTACGAGCAGTACTTC.

The CDR3 nucleotides are TGTGCCAGCAGTTTCCTGGGGAAGGGGGCGTATGGCTACACCTTC. Its protein is CASSFLGKGAYGYTF. This chain uses TRBV6-5 with TRBJ1-2; 7 bases are a match to TRBD1. This CDR3 is 15 amino acids long. V lost 4 bases and J lost 5; bases outside the gene matches: 10. Germline V gives CDR1 MNHEY, CDR2 SVGAGI.

The chain has TRBV5-1 and TRBJ2-7; D is possibly TRBD2 (6 bases). With 2 bases removed from V and 6 bases from J, the gap between germline ends came to 18 bases. Germline CDR1 and CDR2: SGHRS and YFSETQ. This CDR3 comprises 15 residues. CDR3 amino acids: CASSFRPGEVAEQYF. The CDR3 DNA reads TGCGCCAGCAGCTTTCGTCCCGGGGAGGTAGCCGAGCAGTACTTC.

The V call is TRBV4-2, the J call TRBJ1-2; the match to TRBD1 covers 8 bases. The V gene end was trimmed by 0 bases and the J gene end by 4 bases; junction bases not matched to a gene: 7. The CDR3 length is 16 residues. CDR1 and CDR2 (germline): LGHNA, YNFKEQ. The CDR3 DNA reads as TGTGCCAGCAGCCAAGATTGGACAGGGCATATCTATGGCTACACCTTC. Translation gives CASSQDWTGHIYGYTF.

The genes are TRBV6-6 and TRBJ1-2, with no clear D. The V and J ends lost 2 bases and 6 bases respectively, with 13 bases between them. This CDR3 region has 14 residues. Germline V gene data show CDR1 as MNHNY and CDR2 as SVGAGI (reference sequence). The DNA for the CDR3 is TGTGCCAGCAGTTACCCCACGACACTTCATGGCTACACCTTC. It specifies CASSYPTTLHGYTF.